The present entry profiles one T cell receptor (beta chain) with its context. The clone's antigen remains unknown. Base qualities are not at hand, and no much larger clone is one base apart. Library preparation used the immunoSEQ multiplex PCR assay. For most patients, genomic DNA was isolated with the Qiagen DNeasy Blood and Tissue Kit and sent frozen to Adaptive Biotechnologies for TCR sequencing. For most patients, genomic DNA was subjected to high-throughput TCR-beta CDR3 sequencing by Adaptive Biotechnologies. As for how the authors treated the data: Adaptive's ImmunoSEQ software was the source of the TCR sequencing data for 15 to 20 patients, while a few other patients were processed with MiXCR and VDJtools. To correct CD4 versus CD8 sorting errors, any sequence found in both subsets at a frequency ratio below 5:1 was removed. CDR3 nucleotide sequences shared between donor and recipient were removed because their origin could not be assigned. At least 2-fold expansion over unstimulated cells and a minimum CFSE-low frequency of 0.002% (template counts) or 0.001% (read counts) were required for clones to be classified as alloreactive. Clones were considered mappable if detected in sequenced pre-transplant spleen, lymph node, or MLR CFSE-low populations of the donor or recipient. The cumulative frequency of alloreactive clones was calculated as a percentage of all sequences, weighted by copy number. TCRdb limited this immuneACCESS table to in-frame rearrangements with V and J called. A share of clones is missing; checked studies link under half to unresolved V genes, and the rest is unexplained. The D gene and trimming were derived from the DNA, and the V and J assignments and clone size from that table. The sample table shows around 40,000 clones, and around 95% are seen once. Almost 0.55% of the sample goes to the ten largest clones.

The trim is 2 bases for V and 2 bases for J, with a gap of 5 bases between the germline ends. The germline V gene sets CDR1 to SGHRS and CDR2 to YFSETQ. The CDR3, cysteine through phenylalanine, is 13 amino acids long. Left in the record is the CDR3 DNA by itself, 39 bases read in frame from the first base. Reading the label with the study, this specimen's time point is: cells obtained before transplantation from donor or recipient. CD3+CD4+ and CD3+CD8+ populations were FACS-sorted from unstimulated pre-transplant donor and recipient cells taken from spleen or lymph nodes. This sample was included in a study of graft-versus-host responses after intestinal transplantation (dated by TCRdb to about 2021). The study in broad terms: Multivisceral, liver-intestinal, or isolated intestinal transplants were received by the recipients. Anti-thymocyte globulin induction was given to all recipients, followed by maintenance tacrolimus and steroids for about 3 years. After intestinal transplantation, graft-versus-host and host-versus-graft alloreactive T cell clones were followed in the graft, circulation and bone marrow using bulk TCR-beta CDR3 sequencing. Alloreactive clones were identified by sequencing pre-transplant mixed lymphocyte reaction products and comparing them with unstimulated pre-transplant donor and recipient T cells. The cohort enrolled about two dozen intestinal transplant recipients, one of whom was a retransplant, and a few patients without pretransplant specimens were excluded. Donor T cell macrochimerism was defined as a peak of at least 4% donor T cells among recipient peripheral blood mononuclear cells. Instead of going to the commercial service, samples from a few later patients were sequenced in-house on an Illumina MiSeq and processed with MiXCR.

On the study overall, not on this receptor specifically: In the allografts of patients with donor T cell macrochimerism, GvH to HvG T cell clonal ratios were high. Early after transplant, peak levels of circulating GvH clones were found to be associated with declines in HvG clones. Conclusions were limited by the relatively low number and heterogeneity of intestinal transplant patients. GvH clones were detected in recipient bone marrow, and some appeared earlier in ileal mucosa or blood, consistent with an intestinal mucosal origin.

Sequenced material: unstimulated CD8+ T cells sorted from spleen or lymph node cells, taken before transplant. The source of this sequence is a human donor who was the organ donor for an intestinal transplant. In this chain, TRBV5-1 is recombined with TRBJ1-5; the D gene is unclear. The sequenced DNA is TGCGCCAGCAGCTTTTGGGGCAATCAGCCCCAGCATTTT. This codes for CASSFWGNQPQHF.